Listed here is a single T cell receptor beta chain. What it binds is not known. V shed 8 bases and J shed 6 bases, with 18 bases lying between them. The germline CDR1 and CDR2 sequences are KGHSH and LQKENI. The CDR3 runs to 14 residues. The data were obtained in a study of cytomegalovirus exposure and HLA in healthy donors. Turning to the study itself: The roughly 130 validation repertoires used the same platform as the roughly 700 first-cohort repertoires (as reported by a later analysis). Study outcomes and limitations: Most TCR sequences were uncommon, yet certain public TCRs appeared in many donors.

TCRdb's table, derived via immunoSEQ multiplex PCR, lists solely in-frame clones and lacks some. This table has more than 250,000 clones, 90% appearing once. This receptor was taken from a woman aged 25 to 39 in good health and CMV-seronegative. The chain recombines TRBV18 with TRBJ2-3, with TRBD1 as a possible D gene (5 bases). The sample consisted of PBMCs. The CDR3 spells CASNEQGILDTQYF. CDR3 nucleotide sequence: TGTGCCAGCAACGAGCAGGGCATTCTTGATACGCAGTATTTT.